Listed below are T cell receptor beta chains from one sample, sequenced in a study of control samples from healthy donors and cancer patients. Assay used: immunoSEQ multiplex PCR; TCRdb lists only in-frame clones, some missing. The sample lists 60,000 to 80,000 clones, roughly nine tenths occurring once. Sequencing was carried out using blood. Source of these receptors: a woman aged 45-60 years in good health. The CDR3 runs from the conserved cysteine through the conserved F or W. The D gene is left open where the match is weak. Clone size appears in some rows only: once, few, many, or a class for an expanded clone.

cdr3_aa	cdr3_nt	clone_size	j_call	v_call	d_call
CASSTRDRGIDEQFF	TGTGCCAGCAGCACGAGGGACAGGGGGATCGATGAGCAGTTCTTC	-	TRBJ2-1	TRBV28	TRBD1
CATSREVARSEKLFF	TGTGCCACCAGCAGAGAAGTGGCGCGAAGCGAAAAACTGTTTTTT	once	TRBJ1-4	TRBV15	-
CASRGTGQSYGYTF	TGTGCCAGCAGGGGGACAGGGCAGTCCTATGGCTACACCTTC	once	TRBJ1-2	TRBV2	TRBD1
CASSTQGGGNTGELFF	TGTGCCAGCTCCACACAGGGAGGAGGGAACACCGGGGAGCTGTTTTTT	few	TRBJ2-2	TRBV18	-
CASSSGIYEQYF	TGTGCCAGCAGCTCTGGGATCTACGAGCAGTACTTC	once	TRBJ2-7	TRBV12-3/TRBV12-4	-
CASSATGRENTIYF	TGTGCCAGCAGCGCCACAGGGCGGGAAAACACCATATATTTT	-	TRBJ1-3	TRBV2	-
CASSLADPDTQYF	TGTGCCAGCAGCTTAGCGGACCCAGATACGCAGTATTTT	-	TRBJ2-3	TRBV7-9	-
CASRLGIEDTQYF	TGTGCCAGCCGATTAGGGATCGAAGATACGCAGTATTTT	-	TRBJ2-3	TRBV2	-
CASSPFWGTGELFF	TGTGCCAGCAGCCCCTTCTGGGGGACCGGGGAGCTGTTTTTT	-	TRBJ2-2	TRBV6-6	-
CASSSYSADRGSEQYF	TGTGCCAGCAGTTCCTATTCTGCGGACAGGGGCAGCGAGCAGTACTTC	-	TRBJ2-7	TRBV27	TRBD1
CAISESAGGPGTDTQYF	TGTGCCATCAGTGAGTCGGCGGGAGGGCCTGGCACAGATACGCAGTATTTT	-	TRBJ2-3	TRBV10-3	TRBD2
CASHGAGGPVADTQYF	TGTGCCAGTCATGGGGCGGGAGGGCCGGTGGCAGATACGCAGTATTTT	-	TRBJ2-3	TRBV19	TRBD2
CASSDLAGGNKNIQYF	TGTGCCAGCAGTGATTTAGCGGGAGGGAACAAAAACATTCAGTACTTC	-	TRBJ2-4	TRBV2	TRBD2
CASSLSTGQADGYTF	TGTGCCAGCAGCTTATCAACAGGGCAAGCTGATGGCTACACCTTC	-	TRBJ1-2	TRBV7-2	-
CASSQDGTGNGEEQYF	TGTGCCAGCAGCCAAGACGGGACAGGGAATGGTGAAGAGCAGTACTTC	-	TRBJ2-7	TRBV4-2	TRBD1
CASVLAGGNEQFF	TGTGCCAGTGTCCTAGCGGGAGGCAATGAGCAGTTCTTC	once	TRBJ2-1	TRBV19	TRBD2
CASSPVGKIYEQYF	TGTGCCAGTAGCCCGGTCGGGAAGATCTACGAGCAGTACTTC	-	TRBJ2-7	TRBV19	-
CASKFFGANVLTF	TGTGCCAGTAAATTCTTTGGGGCCAACGTCCTGACTTTC	-	TRBJ2-6	TRBV27	-
CASSPRQGRNTIYF	TGTGCCAGTAGTCCGAGACAGGGGAGAAACACCATATATTTT	-	TRBJ1-3	TRBV19	TRBD1
CATSRTRGEGELFF	TGTGCCACCAGCAGGACCCGGGGTGAGGGAGAACTGTTTTTT	-	TRBJ1-4	TRBV15	-
CASSLVGSQGNNEQFF	TGCGCCAGCAGCTTGGTCGGGAGCCAGGGGAACAATGAGCAGTTCTTC	-	TRBJ2-1	TRBV5-1	-
CASSFGQGAAEAFF	TGCGCCAGCAGCTTTGGACAGGGGGCAGCTGAAGCTTTCTTT	-	TRBJ1-1	TRBV5-1	TRBD1
CASSRTVQETQYF	TGTGCCAGCAGTAGGACAGTACAAGAGACCCAGTACTTC	-	TRBJ2-5	TRBV6-5	-
CASSGDSGANVLTF	TGCGCCAGCAGCGGGGACTCCGGGGCCAACGTCCTGACTTTC	-	TRBJ2-6	TRBV5-1	-
CASSAKTGTGSFGNIQYF	TGTGCCAGCAGTGCAAAAACCGGGACAGGGAGTTTTGGAAACATTCAGTACTTC	-	TRBJ2-4	TRBV6-1	TRBD1